This T cell receptor (beta chain) stems from a study of OX40 agonist ivuxolimab in advanced cancers. Whole-study context: Cohort: more than 75% men, mean age 60, aged about 20 to 80. The study, taken as a whole, reports: CD4+ and CD8+ blood T cells expanded clonally by week 6 at 0.1 to 3.0 mg/kg.

A word on this clone: Its specificity is unknown.

The assay was immunoSEQ multiplex PCR, and TCRdb's table has in-frame clones only and misses some. The data hold tens of thousands of clones, with 84% observed a single time. Germline CDR1 SQVTM, CDR2 ANQGSEA. The CDR3 loop spans 15 amino acids. The V gene lost 6 bases and the J gene lost 3 bases, with 18 bases spanning the gap. The J gene is TRBJ2-1, the V gene TRBV29-1; TRBD1 or TRBD2 may be the D gene (5 bases each). The source is an adult with an advanced solid tumor such as melanoma, head and neck, liver or kidney cancer. The sample here was CD4+ or CD8+ T cells sorted from blood, taken in a trial of the OX40 agonist ivuxolimab. The CDR3 bases are TGCAGCGTCTACCCGAGGGACGGGGTCTACAATGAGCAGTTCTTC. Translating it yields CSVYPRDGVYNEQFF.